This T cell receptor (beta chain) was identified during a study of shared clonotypes between healthy human individuals. Study results and caveats: Having only a few donors restricted how much genetic and exposure-history diversity was captured. Blood was the only sampled material, and tissue repertoires likely differ. Sequencing depth was expected to influence donor clonotype sharing.

Trimming removed 1 base from V and 0 bases from J, with 13 bases in between. The CDR3 spans 16 residues. Germline loops: CDR1 MDHEN, CDR2 SYDVKM. Points on this clone: What it binds is not known.

Using ten immunoSEQ deep assay plates, investigators sequenced unsorted PBMC DNA. Generated by immunoSEQ multiplex PCR, the TCRdb table keeps only in-frame clones and is missing some. Among around 500,000 clones, roughly 80% were seen once, and the ten largest hold around 11%. The origin of this receptor is a woman in her 40s in good health. Some clones in this sample may be carry-over from other donors' samples. The material sequenced was PBMCs. The genes are TRBV28 and TRBJ2-7; D gene unclear. This chain's CDR3 is CASSLFGAKSSYEQYF. The CDR3 DNA is TGTGCCAGCAGTTTATTCGGAGCTAAAAGCTCCTACGAGCAGTACTTC. Drawing the rest from reference TRBV28 and TRBJ2-7, the complete variable domain is DVKVTQSSRYLVKRTGEKVFLECVQDMDHENMFWYRQDPGLGLRLIYFSYDVKMKEKGDIPEGYSVSREKKERFSLILESASTNQTSMYLCASSLFGAKSSYEQYFGPGTRLTVT.